Listed below are T cell receptor beta chains from one sample, sequenced in a study of monozygotic twins with inflammatory bowel disease. From the 5' RACE reads, TCRdb lists one entry per CDR3 protein and no DNA. The sample's table shows some 400,000 distinct CDR3 sequences. Sequencing was done on a sample of blood. These receptors originate from a human donor with ulcerative colitis or Crohn's disease, or a healthy co-twin of an affected twin (not recorded which). CDR3s include the opening cysteine and the closing phenylalanine or tryptophan.

>TRBJ2-7|TRBV5-1
CASSLGLAGGSYSYEQYF
>TRBJ2-1|TRBV5-1
CASSLASGNRNEQFF
>TRBJ1-1|TRBV20-1
CSAGRQHTEAFF
>TRBJ2-3|TRBV12-3/TRBV12-4
CASSHYRTSATVDTQYF
>TRBJ2-7|TRBV11-3
CASSFTGTSSEQYF
>TRBJ2-1|TRBV6-5
CASSYGQGALNEQFF
>TRBJ1-5|TRBV6-4
CASSDSDSNQPQHF
>TRBJ2-5|TRBV18
CASSPGVPQETQYF
>TRBJ1-2|TRBV9
CASSRLSTQAGGYTF
>TRBJ2-2|TRBV14
CASSRGRSVGELFF
>TRBJ2-1|TRBV12-3/TRBV12-4
CASSRTTGGGNEQFF
>TRBJ2-7|TRBV6-6
CASKDRGYEQYF
>TRBJ2-3|TRBV3-1
CASSPAGSADTQYF
>TRBJ1-5|TRBV7-9
CASSLDGGFNQPQHF
>TRBJ2-2|TRBV7-3
CASSLNAGANTGELFF
>TRBJ2-2|TRBV20-1
CSALGGLGMVAGELFF
>TRBJ2-7|TRBV12-3/TRBV12-4
CASRGGTGSYEQYF
>TRBJ2-3|TRBV29-1
CSVGKLGLFTDTQYF
>TRBJ2-5|TRBV20-1
CSADRGETQYF
>TRBJ2-3|TRBV20-1
CSARVQAGTQYF
>TRBJ2-2|TRBV5-6
CASSRTGTTGELFF
>TRBJ2-2|TRBV6-5
CASSYLPGSGGTGELFF
>TRBJ1-6|TRBV10-3
CAISESAGTTSRSPLHF
>TRBJ2-1|TRBV12-3/TRBV12-4
CASSFNRDNEQFF
>TRBJ2-7|TRBV4-2
CASSQPGGNEQYF
>TRBJ2-3|TRBV20-1
CSASEAGGSDTQYF
>TRBJ2-6|TRBV5-1
CASIQGGSGMGANVLTF
>TRBJ1-2|TRBV19
CASSFPEGQSFYGYTF
>TRBJ1-1|TRBV6-1
CASSEAGRRKNTEAFF
>TRBJ2-1|TRBV4-3
CASSQDLVNEQFF
>TRBJ2-2|TRBV10-3
CAIRVTGAGGTGELFF
>TRBJ2-7|TRBV29-1
CSAWARGSYEQYF
>TRBJ2-7|TRBV12-3/TRBV12-4
CASSHSRHEQYF
>TRBJ2-3|TRBV12-3/TRBV12-4
CASKQGAADTQYF
>TRBJ2-5|TRBV2
CASSNTGLGTQYF
>TRBJ1-2|TRBV30
CAWTWGGTSYGYTF
>TRBJ2-1|TRBV19
CASSLLAGVVNEQFF
>TRBJ2-7|TRBV5-1
CASTRGEGRTSYEQYF
>TRBJ1-5|TRBV20-1
CSAREALESNQPQHF
>TRBJ2-7|TRBV28
CASRQGRYEQYF
>TRBJ1-1|TRBV6-1
CASSRGSGLNTEAFF
>TRBJ1-1|TRBV4-3
CASRQSFGTGTLNTEAFF
>TRBJ2-2|TRBV7-2
CASSVDFGELFF